The rows below give T cell receptor beta chains drawn from one sample of a study of blood T cell repertoires in COVID-19. The protocol was immunoSEQ multiplex PCR, while the TCRdb copy is restricted to in-frame clones and leaves out a portion. This sample has about 38,000 clones, with approximately 90% found just once. The sequencing input was peripheral blood. The receptors were gathered from a human donor in a cohort sampled during active COVID-19. The CDR3 runs from the conserved cysteine through the conserved F or W. A D gene is named only where the DNA matches it firmly. Some rows have no size entry. The others give once, few or many, or a class for an expanded clone.

D gene: .; J gene: TRBJ2-1; V gene: TRBV15; clone size: .; CDR3 length: 14; CDR3 protein: CATKGERFDNEQFF; CDR3 DNA: TGTGCCACCAAGGGGGAGCGTTTCGACAATGAGCAGTTCTTC
D gene: TRBD2; J gene: TRBJ2-5; V gene: TRBV7-2; clone size: .; CDR3 length: 16; CDR3 protein: CASSARRLAGQETQYF; CDR3 DNA: TGTGCCAGCAGCGCGAGACGACTAGCGGGACAAGAGACCCAGTACTTC
D gene: .; J gene: TRBJ1-4; V gene: TRBV30; clone size: .; CDR3 length: 17; CDR3 protein: CAWRRIQGKTTNEKLFF; CDR3 DNA: TGTGCCTGGAGGAGAATCCAGGGGAAAACAACTAATGAAAAACTGTTTTTT
D gene: .; J gene: TRBJ1-2; V gene: TRBV5-6; clone size: .; CDR3 length: 15; CDR3 protein: CASSSGRVLRHGYTF; CDR3 DNA: TGTGCCAGCAGCTCGGGAAGGGTTCTGAGGCATGGCTACACCTTC
D gene: TRBD2; J gene: TRBJ2-2; V gene: TRBV28; clone size: .; CDR3 length: 17; CDR3 protein: CASTSSGRGGDTGELFF; CDR3 DNA: TGTGCCAGCACGTCTAGCGGGAGAGGGGGCGACACCGGGGAGCTGTTTTTT
D gene: .; J gene: TRBJ2-7; V gene: TRBV4-1; clone size: .; CDR3 length: 16; CDR3 protein: CASSQDIYSPSYEQYF; CDR3 DNA: TGCGCCAGCAGCCAAGATATATACAGCCCCTCCTACGAGCAGTACTTC
D gene: .; J gene: TRBJ1-6; V gene: TRBV30; clone size: .; CDR3 length: 14; CDR3 protein: CAWSTGTMNSPLHF; CDR3 DNA: TGTGCCTGGAGTACCGGGACTATGAATTCACCCCTCCACTTT
D gene: .; J gene: TRBJ1-1; V gene: TRBV7-3; clone size: .; CDR3 length: 14; CDR3 protein: CASSSQAMNTEAFF; CDR3 DNA: TGTGCCAGCAGCTCGCAGGCTATGAACACTGAAGCTTTCTTT
D gene: .; J gene: TRBJ2-7; V gene: TRBV19; clone size: .; CDR3 length: 13; CDR3 protein: CASSIQPAYEQYF; CDR3 DNA: TGTGCCAGTAGTATTCAACCAGCCTACGAGCAGTACTTC
D gene: TRBD2; J gene: TRBJ2-3; V gene: TRBV4-1; clone size: .; CDR3 length: 17; CDR3 protein: CASSQDGTNSYTDTQYF; CDR3 DNA: TGCGCCAGCAGCCAAGACGGGACTAATTCTTACACAGATACGCAGTATTTT
D gene: TRBD2; J gene: TRBJ2-4; V gene: TRBV7-3; clone size: .; CDR3 length: 14; CDR3 protein: CASSLSAGDGIQYF; CDR3 DNA: TGTGCCAGCAGCTTATCGGCGGGGGACGGCATTCAGTACTTC
D gene: TRBD2; J gene: TRBJ2-7; V gene: TRBV2; clone size: .; CDR3 length: 13; CDR3 protein: CASNSGGVGEQYF; CDR3 DNA: TGTGCCAGCAACAGCGGGGGCGTAGGGGAGCAGTACTTC
D gene: .; J gene: TRBJ2-5; V gene: TRBV13; clone size: .; CDR3 length: 14; CDR3 protein: CASSVRWRGGTQYF; CDR3 DNA: TGTGCCAGCAGCGTCCGCTGGAGGGGGGGGACCCAGTACTTC
D gene: .; J gene: TRBJ2-2; V gene: TRBV4-2; clone size: .; CDR3 length: 16; CDR3 protein: CASSVVSGVNTGELFF; CDR3 DNA: TGTGCCAGCAGCGTAGTATCAGGGGTGAACACCGGGGAGCTGTTTTTT
D gene: .; J gene: TRBJ2-5; V gene: TRBV7-2; clone size: .; CDR3 length: 16; CDR3 protein: CASSAGAVVSQETQYF; CDR3 DNA: TGTGCCAGCAGCGCAGGGGCGGTGGTGTCCCAAGAGACCCAGTACTTC
D gene: .; J gene: TRBJ1-1; V gene: TRBV18; clone size: .; CDR3 length: 15; CDR3 protein: CASSPVGQRNTEAFF; CDR3 DNA: TGTGCCAGCTCACCGGTCGGACAACGAAACACTGAAGCTTTCTTT
D gene: TRBD1; J gene: TRBJ1-4; V gene: TRBV6-6; clone size: few; CDR3 length: 15; CDR3 protein: CASSRQGRDNEKLFF; CDR3 DNA: TGTGCCAGCAGCCGACAGGGCAGGGATAATGAAAAACTGTTTTTT
D gene: .; J gene: TRBJ2-1; V gene: TRBV2; clone size: .; CDR3 length: 15; CDR3 protein: CASSDGGGVYNEQFF; CDR3 DNA: TGTGCCAGCAGTGATGGGGGCGGAGTCTACAATGAGCAGTTCTTC
D gene: .; J gene: TRBJ1-2; V gene: TRBV18; clone size: .; CDR3 length: 15; CDR3 protein: CASSPPTGGNYGYTF; CDR3 DNA: TGTGCCAGCTCACCACCCACGGGGGGGAACTATGGCTACACCTTC
D gene: .; J gene: TRBJ2-1; V gene: TRBV11-2; clone size: .; CDR3 length: 11; CDR3 protein: CASSSAYEQFF; CDR3 DNA: TGTGCCAGCAGCTCTGCGTATGAGCAGTTCTTC
D gene: TRBD1; J gene: TRBJ2-5; V gene: TRBV6-5; clone size: .; CDR3 length: 14; CDR3 protein: CASSYDRGRETQYF; CDR3 DNA: TGTGCCAGCAGTTACGACAGGGGGCGGGAGACCCAGTACTTC
D gene: TRBD2; J gene: TRBJ2-1; V gene: TRBV7-3; clone size: .; CDR3 length: 15; CDR3 protein: CASSLRTSGGNEQFF; CDR3 DNA: TGTGCCAGCAGCTTACGAACTAGCGGGGGGAATGAGCAGTTCTTC
D gene: TRBD1; J gene: TRBJ2-2; V gene: TRBV24-1; clone size: .; CDR3 length: 15; CDR3 protein: CATSDLGQGTGELFF; CDR3 DNA: TGTGCCACCAGTGACCTGGGACAGGGCACCGGGGAGCTGTTTTTT
D gene: TRBD2; J gene: TRBJ2-1; V gene: TRBV4-3; clone size: .; CDR3 length: 18; CDR3 protein: CASSHRALAGGGGHEQFF; CDR3 DNA: TGCGCCAGCAGCCACAGGGCACTAGCGGGAGGCGGGGGCCATGAGCAGTTCTTC
D gene: TRBD1; J gene: TRBJ1-1; V gene: TRBV7-9; clone size: .; CDR3 length: 14; CDR3 protein: CASSLTGEGTEAFF; CDR3 DNA: TGTGCCAGCAGCTTGACAGGGGAGGGGACTGAAGCTTTCTTT
D gene: TRBD1; J gene: TRBJ1-5; V gene: TRBV7-8; clone size: .; CDR3 length: 16; CDR3 protein: CASSSLQGAMGQPQHF; CDR3 DNA: TGTGCCAGCAGCTCGCTACAGGGGGCGATGGGTCAGCCCCAGCATTTT
D gene: .; J gene: TRBJ1-5; V gene: TRBV4-2; clone size: few; CDR3 length: 14; CDR3 protein: CASSQDLRSGPQHF; CDR3 DNA: TGTGCCAGCAGCCAAGATCTAAGATCTGGTCCCCAGCATTTT
D gene: TRBD2; J gene: TRBJ2-3; V gene: TRBV10-3; clone size: .; CDR3 length: 14; CDR3 protein: CAIRAGGVTDTQYF; CDR3 DNA: TGTGCCATCAGGGCGGGGGGCGTAACAGATACGCAGTATTTT
D gene: TRBD1; J gene: TRBJ1-5; V gene: TRBV16; clone size: .; CDR3 length: 16; CDR3 protein: CASSQSPDRDRQPQHF; CDR3 DNA: TGTGCCAGCAGCCAATCCCCGGACAGGGACCGTCAGCCCCAGCATTTT
D gene: TRBD1; J gene: TRBJ2-1; V gene: TRBV11-3; clone size: .; CDR3 length: 15; CDR3 protein: CASSFDRGINNEQFF; CDR3 DNA: TGTGCCAGCAGCTTCGACAGGGGGATAAACAATGAGCAGTTCTTC
D gene: .; J gene: TRBJ1-2; V gene: TRBV9; clone size: .; CDR3 length: 12; CDR3 protein: CASSPGGAGYTF; CDR3 DNA: TGTGCCAGCAGCCCCGGTGGGGCCGGCTACACCTTC
D gene: .; J gene: TRBJ2-3; V gene: TRBV19; clone size: .; CDR3 length: 16; CDR3 protein: CASRRRRGGAADTQYF; CDR3 DNA: TGTGCCAGTAGACGGAGGAGAGGGGGGGCGGCAGATACGCAGTATTTT
D gene: .; J gene: TRBJ2-1; V gene: TRBV12-2; clone size: .; CDR3 length: 16; CDR3 protein: CASPGLAKGSYNEQFF; CDR3 DNA: TGTGCAAGTCCGGGACTAGCGAAGGGGTCCTACAATGAGCAGTTCTTC
D gene: TRBD2; J gene: TRBJ2-1; V gene: TRBV19; clone size: .; CDR3 length: 20; CDR3 protein: CASSISSGGAGRGIYNEQFF; CDR3 DNA: TGTGCCAGTAGTATATCTAGCGGGGGGGCCGGGCGAGGGATCTACAATGAGCAGTTCTTC
D gene: .; J gene: TRBJ2-7; V gene: TRBV4-3; clone size: .; CDR3 length: 15; CDR3 protein: CASSQDSGAPYEQYF; CDR3 DNA: TGCGCCAGCAGCCAAGATTCAGGGGCCCCCTACGAGCAGTACTTC
D gene: .; J gene: TRBJ2-5; V gene: TRBV5-1; clone size: .; CDR3 length: 15; CDR3 protein: CASSLFDRLRETQYF; CDR3 DNA: TGCGCCAGCAGCTTGTTTGACAGATTGAGGGAGACCCAGTACTTC
D gene: TRBD2; J gene: TRBJ2-1; V gene: TRBV6-5; clone size: .; CDR3 length: 15; CDR3 protein: CASRRSSGSYNEQFF; CDR3 DNA: TGTGCCAGCCGACGGTCTAGCGGCTCCTACAATGAGCAGTTCTTC
D gene: TRBD1; J gene: TRBJ1-2; V gene: TRBV7-9; clone size: .; CDR3 length: 13; CDR3 protein: CATGDRGLGGYTF; CDR3 DNA: TGTGCCACCGGCGACAGGGGGTTAGGTGGCTACACCTTC
D gene: TRBD2; J gene: TRBJ2-5; V gene: TRBV6-5; clone size: .; CDR3 length: 14; CDR3 protein: CAMSSGGQGETQYF; CDR3 DNA: TGTGCCATGTCTAGCGGGGGCCAGGGAGAGACCCAGTACTTC
D gene: TRBD2; J gene: TRBJ2-3; V gene: TRBV28; clone size: .; CDR3 length: 16; CDR3 protein: CASSGILAGGTDTQYF; CDR3 DNA: TGTGCCAGCAGTGGGATCCTAGCGGGAGGCACAGATACGCAGTATTTT
D gene: TRBD1; J gene: TRBJ1-3; V gene: TRBV7-6; clone size: .; CDR3 length: 17; CDR3 protein: CASSLEGQSNSGNTIYF; CDR3 DNA: TGTGCCAGCAGCTTAGAGGGACAGTCAAACTCTGGAAACACCATATATTTT
D gene: .; J gene: TRBJ2-6; V gene: TRBV19; clone size: once; CDR3 length: 13; CDR3 protein: CASGLSGANVLTF; CDR3 DNA: TGTGCCAGCGGACTTTCTGGGGCCAACGTCCTGACTTTC
D gene: TRBD1; J gene: TRBJ2-7; V gene: TRBV19; clone size: .; CDR3 length: 14; CDR3 protein: CASSIREGGDEQYF; CDR3 DNA: TGTGCCAGTAGTATTAGAGAAGGGGGCGACGAGCAGTACTTC
D gene: .; J gene: TRBJ2-5; V gene: TRBV4-1; clone size: .; CDR3 length: 15; CDR3 protein: CASSHGGTDQETQYF; CDR3 DNA: TGCGCCAGCAGCCACGGCGGGACGGACCAAGAGACCCAGTACTTC
D gene: .; J gene: TRBJ2-6; V gene: TRBV27; clone size: .; CDR3 length: 16; CDR3 protein: CASRASYLSGANVLTF; CDR3 DNA: TGTGCCAGCAGGGCTTCGTACCTTTCTGGGGCCAACGTCCTGACTTTC
D gene: .; J gene: TRBJ2-2; V gene: TRBV7-3; clone size: .; CDR3 length: 14; CDR3 protein: CASSSRDTPGELFF; CDR3 DNA: TGTGCCAGCAGCTCCAGGGACACCCCCGGGGAGCTGTTTTTT
D gene: .; J gene: TRBJ2-2; V gene: TRBV14; clone size: .; CDR3 length: 15; CDR3 protein: CASSQRGRNTGELFF; CDR3 DNA: TGTGCCAGCAGCCAAAGAGGGAGGAACACCGGGGAGCTGTTTTTT
D gene: .; J gene: TRBJ1-5; V gene: TRBV7-8; clone size: .; CDR3 length: 15; CDR3 protein: CASSLGGRGGQPQHF; CDR3 DNA: TGTGCCAGCAGCTTAGGGGGGCGCGGGGGTCAGCCCCAGCATTTT
D gene: .; J gene: TRBJ2-7; V gene: TRBV19; clone size: .; CDR3 length: 15; CDR3 protein: CASSIGHFTPLEQYF; CDR3 DNA: TGTGCCAGTAGTATAGGCCACTTTACTCCCCTCGAGCAGTACTTC
D gene: .; J gene: TRBJ2-5; V gene: TRBV4-3; clone size: .; CDR3 length: 14; CDR3 protein: CASSQGQGSETQYF; CDR3 DNA: TGCGCCAGCAGCCAGGGGCAGGGTAGCGAGACCCAGTACTTC
D gene: TRBD2; J gene: TRBJ2-7; V gene: TRBV4-1; clone size: .; CDR3 length: 15; CDR3 protein: CASSQETSGPYEQYF; CDR3 DNA: TGCGCCAGCAGCCAAGAGACTAGCGGACCCTACGAGCAGTACTTC
D gene: .; J gene: TRBJ2-1; V gene: TRBV7-9; clone size: .; CDR3 length: 13; CDR3 protein: CASSLDPGVEQFF; CDR3 DNA: TGTGCCAGCAGCTTAGATCCGGGGGTTGAGCAGTTCTTC
D gene: TRBD1; J gene: TRBJ1-4; V gene: TRBV5-1; clone size: once; CDR3 length: 13; CDR3 protein: CASSLQGNEKLFF; CDR3 DNA: TGCGCCAGCAGCTTACAGGGGAATGAAAAACTGTTTTTT
D gene: TRBD2; J gene: TRBJ2-2; V gene: TRBV6-2/TRBV6-3; clone size: .; CDR3 length: 15; CDR3 protein: CASSYIGTSNGELFF; CDR3 DNA: TGTGCCAGCAGTTACATCGGGACTAGCAACGGGGAGCTGTTTTTT
D gene: .; J gene: TRBJ1-2; V gene: TRBV28; clone size: .; CDR3 length: 14; CDR3 protein: CASSSDGQIYGYTF; CDR3 DNA: TGTGCCAGCAGTTCCGACGGACAGATTTATGGCTACACCTTC
D gene: .; J gene: TRBJ2-1; V gene: TRBV6-6; clone size: medium-sized; CDR3 length: 15; CDR3 protein: CASSYSLASYNEQFF; CDR3 DNA: TGTGCCAGCAGTTACTCGCTAGCCTCCTACAATGAGCAGTTCTTC
D gene: .; J gene: TRBJ2-5; V gene: TRBV19; clone size: .; CDR3 length: 11; CDR3 protein: CASSMSETQYF; CDR3 DNA: TGTGCCAGTAGTATGAGCGAGACCCAGTACTTC